This T cell receptor (beta chain) derives from a study of T-cell reconstitution after alpha-beta-depleted transplantation in children. This clonotype is a singleton in its sample. Its antigen is unidentified. Study-wide results and limits: It was reported that alpha-beta T cells came from several hundred expanded graft clones (about two months after transplant). From surviving recipient T cells and thymic progenitors came the high day-60 TCRbeta diversity observed in some patients.

Germline CDR1 MNHNS, CDR2 SASEGT. The CDR3 has 16 residues. Trimming took 6 bases from V and 6 from J; bases not matched to a gene: 7. Molecular barcoding with unique molecular identifiers was used for the TCRbeta library. TCRdb reprocessed the PCR reads with MiXCR, giving one entry per CDR3 protein. This repertoire shows 200,000 to 300,000 distinct CDR3 sequences, 20% to 30% found once; its top ten account for about 5%. This TCR derives from a female patient aged 2-10 years who had a stem cell transplant for congenital amegakaryocytic thrombocytopenia, so the T cells may come from the graft donor. The specimen comprised PBMCs, mostly from graft donor cells, sampled 360 days after TCRalphabeta/CD19-depleted stem cell transplant. J is TRBJ2-3 and V is TRBV6-1, with 15 bases identical to TRBD2. CDR3 region: CASSRTSGRAGDTQYF. The CDR3 bases are TGTGCCAGCAGCCGGACTAGCGGGAGGGCCGGGGATACGCAGTATTTT.